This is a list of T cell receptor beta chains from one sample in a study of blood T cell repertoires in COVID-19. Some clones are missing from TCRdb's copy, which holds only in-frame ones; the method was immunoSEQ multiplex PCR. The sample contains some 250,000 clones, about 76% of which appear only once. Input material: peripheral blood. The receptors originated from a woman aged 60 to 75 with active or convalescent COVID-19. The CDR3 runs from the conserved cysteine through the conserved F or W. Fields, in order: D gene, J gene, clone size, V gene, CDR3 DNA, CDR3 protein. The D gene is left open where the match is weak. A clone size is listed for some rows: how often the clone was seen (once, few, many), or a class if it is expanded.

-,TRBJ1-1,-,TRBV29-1,TGCAGCGCGAGGGGTTTAAGGGCCAACACTGAAGCTTTCTTT,CSARGLRANTEAFF
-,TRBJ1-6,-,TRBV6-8,TGTGCCAGCAGTCTATCCCTCACCCTCCACTTT,CASSLSLTLHF
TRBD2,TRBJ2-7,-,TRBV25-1,TGTGCCAGCAGACTCAGAGGACTAGCGGGGGGCCTGCGGGACGAGCAGTACTTC,CASRLRGLAGGLRDEQYF
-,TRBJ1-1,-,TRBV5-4,TGTGCCAGCAAACAGGGTCCCCTGGACACTGAAGCTTTCTTT,CASKQGPLDTEAFF
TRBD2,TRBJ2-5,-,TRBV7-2,TGTGCCAGCAGCCCCCGGACTAGCGGGGGACGAGGAGAGACCCAGTACTTC,CASSPRTSGGRGETQYF
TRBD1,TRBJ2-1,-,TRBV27,TGTGCCAGCAGTCCAATGGCAGGGGACAGGGAGGATAACAATGAGCAGTTCTTC,CASSPMAGDREDNNEQFF
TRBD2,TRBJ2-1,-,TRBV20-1,TGCAGTGCTAGATGGGGGGGTGAGCAGTTCTTC,CSARWGGEQFF
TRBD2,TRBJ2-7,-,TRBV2,TGTGCCAGCCGACTAGCGGGGGGGCACTACGAGCAGTACTTC,CASRLAGGHYEQYF
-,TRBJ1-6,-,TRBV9,TGTGCCAGCAGCGCACTGGATTCACCCCTCCACTTT,CASSALDSPLHF
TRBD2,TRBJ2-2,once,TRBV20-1,TGCAGTGCTACTGATAGCGGGGGCGGCACCGGGGAGCTGTTTTTT,CSATDSGGGTGELFF
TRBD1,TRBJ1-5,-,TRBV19,TGTGCCAGTAGACCGACAGGGGGCCTGTATAGCAATCAGCCCCAGCATTTT,CASRPTGGLYSNQPQHF
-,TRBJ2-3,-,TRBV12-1,TGTGCCAGCAGCCCACCCCGAGGGCCCATTCCTTGGAAGACAGATACGCAGTATTTT,CASSPPRGPIPWKTDTQYF
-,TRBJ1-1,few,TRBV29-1,TGCAGCGTTCCCGGGGGAGAGACTGAAGCTTTCTTT,CSVPGGETEAFF
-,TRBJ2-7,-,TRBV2,TGTGCCAGCAGTGAAATAGGTTGGCAGGCCTACGAGCAGTACTTC,CASSEIGWQAYEQYF
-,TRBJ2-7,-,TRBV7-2,TGTGCCAGCACCATAACAGGGACCAGTACCTACGAGCAGTACTTC,CASTITGTSTYEQYF
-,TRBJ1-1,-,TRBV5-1,TGCGCCAGCAGCTTACTCCGGGGTCTGAAGGCGACTGAAGCTTTCTTT,CASSLLRGLKATEAFF
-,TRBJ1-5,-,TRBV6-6,TGTGCCAGCAGTTACTCGAATGACAGGAACGAGCCCCAGCATTTT,CASSYSNDRNEPQHF
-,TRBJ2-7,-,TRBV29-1,TGCAGCGTTGGAAGGGGCCAGGCCTACGAGCAGTACTTC,CSVGRGQAYEQYF
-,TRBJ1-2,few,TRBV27,TGTGCCAGCAGTTCCGGGGGGGGTACTAACTATGGCTACACCTTC,CASSSGGGTNYGYTF
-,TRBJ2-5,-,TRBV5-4,TGTGCCAGCAGCTTTCGAGGGGGGGCCGTGGAGACCCAGTACTTC,CASSFRGGAVETQYF
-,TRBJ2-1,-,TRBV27,TGTGCCAGCAGTTTTTTTGAGGGAATGAGCGATGAGCAGTTCTTC,CASSFFEGMSDEQFF
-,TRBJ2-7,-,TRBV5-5,TGTGCCAGCAGCCCAAGCTTCCCGTCCGGGGTCGAGCAGTACTTC,CASSPSFPSGVEQYF
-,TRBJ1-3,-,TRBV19,TGTGCCAGTAGTATTAAGGGGCTCTCTGGAAACACCATATATTTT,CASSIKGLSGNTIYF
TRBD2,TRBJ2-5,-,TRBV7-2,TGTGCCAGCAGCTTAGTGAAGGGCGGGGGGGCCTCCCAAGAGACCCAGTACTTC,CASSLVKGGGASQETQYF
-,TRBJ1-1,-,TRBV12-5,TGTGCTAGTGGTTCAACCGGGACACGAGAAGAGATGGTAACTGAAGCTTTCTTT,CASGSTGTREEMVTEAFF
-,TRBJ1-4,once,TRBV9,TGTGCCAGCAGCGTAACGCCCAGGGAAAGTGAAAAACTGTTTTTT,CASSVTPRESEKLFF
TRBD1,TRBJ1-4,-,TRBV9,TGTGCCAGCAGCGTCGGGACAGAGGAAAAACTGTTTTTT,CASSVGTEEKLFF
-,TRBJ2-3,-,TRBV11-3,TGTGCCAGCAGCTTAGGCGGGTTAACAGATACGCAGTATTTT,CASSLGGLTDTQYF
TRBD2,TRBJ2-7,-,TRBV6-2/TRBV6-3,TGTGCCAGCAGTTACCAGCGGGGGGGTCCCTACGAGCAGTACTTC,CASSYQRGGPYEQYF
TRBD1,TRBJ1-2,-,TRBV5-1,TGCGCCAGCAGGATAGACAGGGACTATGGCTACACCTTC,CASRIDRDYGYTF
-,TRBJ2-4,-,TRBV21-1,TGTGCCTCCCCCAGTCCGCCCCTCAGAAACATTCAGTACTTC,CASPSPPLRNIQYF
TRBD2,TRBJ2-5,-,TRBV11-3,TGTGCCAGCAGTTTAGGACTAGCGGGGCAAGAGACCCAGTACTTC,CASSLGLAGQETQYF
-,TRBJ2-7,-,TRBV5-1,TGCGCCAGCAGCTTTTATGTCGGCAGGGACTACGAGCAGTACTTC,CASSFYVGRDYEQYF
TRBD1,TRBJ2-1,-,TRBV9,TGTGCCAGCAGCGTAGGGCCCGGGACAGGGCACTACAATGAGCAGTTCTTC,CASSVGPGTGHYNEQFF
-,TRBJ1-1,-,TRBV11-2,TGTGCCAGCAGCCTAACCGGGGGGGTAACTGAAGCTTTCTTT,CASSLTGGVTEAFF
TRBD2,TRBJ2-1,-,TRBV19,TGTGCCAGTAGTCGGGAGGGACTAGCGACTCGTAGCTCCTACAATGAGCAGTTCTTC,CASSREGLATRSSYNEQFF
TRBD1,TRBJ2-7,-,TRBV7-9,TGTGCCAGCAGCACCTGGACAGGGGCGGGCGAGCAGTACTTC,CASSTWTGAGEQYF
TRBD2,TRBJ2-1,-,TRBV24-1,TGTGCCACCAGTGATTTTAGCGGGGGCGGGGTTAATGAGCAGTTCTTC,CATSDFSGGGVNEQFF
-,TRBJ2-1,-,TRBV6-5,TGTGCCAGCAGTTACGGGGGCCTCTCCTACAATGAGCAGTTCTTC,CASSYGGLSYNEQFF
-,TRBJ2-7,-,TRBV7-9,TGTGCCACTGGACAGCTTTCCTACGAGCAGTACTTC,CATGQLSYEQYF
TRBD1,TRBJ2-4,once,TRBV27,TGTGCCAGCAGGACAGGGGCCGGAGTCAAAAACATTCAGTACTTC,CASRTGAGVKNIQYF
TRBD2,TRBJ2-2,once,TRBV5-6,TGTGCCAGCAGCCCTTTAGCGGGGGGGCTAAACACCGGGGAGCTGTTTTTT,CASSPLAGGLNTGELFF
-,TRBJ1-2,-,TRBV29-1,TGCAGCGCCGGCCTAAACTATGGCTACACCTTC,CSAGLNYGYTF
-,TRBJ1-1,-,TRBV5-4,TGTGCCAGCAGCCCAGCGGGGGGGGCCCGGAACACTGAAGCTTTCTTT,CASSPAGGARNTEAFF
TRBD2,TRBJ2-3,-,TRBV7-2,TGTGCCAGCAGCTTTGGGACTAGCGGAAGCACAGATACGCAGTATTTT,CASSFGTSGSTDTQYF
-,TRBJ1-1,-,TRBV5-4,TGTGCCAGCAGCTTGGGGACTGCGAACACTGAAGCTTTCTTT,CASSLGTANTEAFF
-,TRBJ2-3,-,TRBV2,TGTGCCAGCAGTGGGAGGACAGATACGCAGTATTTT,CASSGRTDTQYF
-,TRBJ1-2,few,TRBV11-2,TGTGCCAGCAGCCCCCCTGGCGGGGGGCGCAACTATGGCTACACCTTC,CASSPPGGGRNYGYTF
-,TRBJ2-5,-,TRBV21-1,TGTGCCAGCAGCAATGACAGGGATTTTCAAGAGACCCAGTACTTC,CASSNDRDFQETQYF
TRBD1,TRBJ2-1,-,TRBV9,TGTGCCAGCAGCGGCCGGGACAGGGTCATGGATGAGCAGTTCTTC,CASSGRDRVMDEQFF
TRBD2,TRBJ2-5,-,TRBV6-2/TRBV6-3,TGTGCCAGCAGTTATGAAGCGGGGGGCGTGGAGACCCAGTACTTC,CASSYEAGGVETQYF
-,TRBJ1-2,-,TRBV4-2,TGTGCCAGCAGCCAAGACGGGGAGACGGGTGGCTACACCTTC,CASSQDGETGGYTF
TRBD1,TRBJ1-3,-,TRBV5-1,TGCGCCAGCAGCCCCGGGACAGGGACTGGAAACACCATATATTTT,CASSPGTGTGNTIYF